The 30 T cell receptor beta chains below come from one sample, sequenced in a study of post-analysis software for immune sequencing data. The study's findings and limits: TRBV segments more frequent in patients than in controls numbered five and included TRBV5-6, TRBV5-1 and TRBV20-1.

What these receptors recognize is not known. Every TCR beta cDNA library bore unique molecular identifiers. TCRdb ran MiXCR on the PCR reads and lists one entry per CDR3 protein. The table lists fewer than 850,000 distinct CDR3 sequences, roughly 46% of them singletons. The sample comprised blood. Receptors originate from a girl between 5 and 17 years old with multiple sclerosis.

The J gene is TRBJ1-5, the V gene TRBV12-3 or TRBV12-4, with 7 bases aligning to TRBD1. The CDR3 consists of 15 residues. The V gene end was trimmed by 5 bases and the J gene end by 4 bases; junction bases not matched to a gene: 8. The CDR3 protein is CASSDDREVNQPQHF. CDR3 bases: TGTGCCAGCAGTGACGACAGGGAAGTTAATCAGCCCCAGCATTTT.

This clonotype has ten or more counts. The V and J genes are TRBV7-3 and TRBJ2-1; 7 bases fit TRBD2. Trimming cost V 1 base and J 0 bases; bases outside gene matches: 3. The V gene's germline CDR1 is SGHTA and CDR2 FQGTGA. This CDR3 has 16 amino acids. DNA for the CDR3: TGTGCCAGCAGCTTAAGGGGCGGGAGCTCCTACAATGAGCAGTTCTTC. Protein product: CASSLRGGSSYNEQFF. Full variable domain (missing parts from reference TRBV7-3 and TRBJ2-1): GAGVSQTPSNKVTEKGKYVELRCDPISGHTALYWYRQSLGQGPEFLIYFQGTGAADDSGLPNDRFFAVRPEGSVSTLKIQRTERGDSAVYLCASSLRGGSSYNEQFFGPGTRLTVL.

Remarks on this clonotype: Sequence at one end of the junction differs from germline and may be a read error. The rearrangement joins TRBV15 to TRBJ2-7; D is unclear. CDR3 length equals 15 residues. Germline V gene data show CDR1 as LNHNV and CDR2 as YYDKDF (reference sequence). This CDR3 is CVTSRDPAGSYEQYF. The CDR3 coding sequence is TGTGTCACCAGCAGAGATCCGGCAGGATCCTACGAGCAGTACTTC.

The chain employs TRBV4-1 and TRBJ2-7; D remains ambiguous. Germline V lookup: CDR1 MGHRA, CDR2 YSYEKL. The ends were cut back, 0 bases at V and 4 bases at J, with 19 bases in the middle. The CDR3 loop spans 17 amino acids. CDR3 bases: TGCGCCAGCAGCCAAGATCCGGGCAGTTCGCAAATATACGAGCAGTACTTC. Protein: CASSQDPGSSQIYEQYF.

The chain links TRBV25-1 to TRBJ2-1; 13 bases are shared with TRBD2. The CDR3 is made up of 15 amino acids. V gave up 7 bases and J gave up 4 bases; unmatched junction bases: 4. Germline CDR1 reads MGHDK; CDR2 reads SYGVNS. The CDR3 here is CASTETSGRYNEQFF. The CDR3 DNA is TGTGCCAGCACCGAGACTAGCGGGAGGTACAATGAGCAGTTCTTC.

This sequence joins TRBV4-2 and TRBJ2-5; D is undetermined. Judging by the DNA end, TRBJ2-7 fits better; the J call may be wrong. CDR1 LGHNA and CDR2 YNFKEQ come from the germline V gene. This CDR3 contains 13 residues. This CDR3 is CASSQEADGEQYF. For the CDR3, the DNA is TGTGCCAGCAGCCAAGAGGCGGATGGCGAGCAGTACTTC.

CDR3 DNA sequence: TGTGCCAGCAGTGGAGGTACTAGCGGCTGGGATACGCAGTATTTT. This gives the protein CASSGGTSGWDTQYF. The chain couples TRBV6-6 to TRBJ2-3; 8 bases match TRBD2. The CDR3 loop spans 15 amino acids. Germline lookup yields CDR1 MNHNY and CDR2 SVGAGI (reference sequence). Losses at the gene ends were 5 bases for V and 6 bases for J; bases not matched to a gene: 10.

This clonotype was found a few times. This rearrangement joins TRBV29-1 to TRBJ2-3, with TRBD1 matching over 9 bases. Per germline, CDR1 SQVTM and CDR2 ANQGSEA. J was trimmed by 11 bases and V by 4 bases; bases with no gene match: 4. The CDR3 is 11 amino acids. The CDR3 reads CSVGGTGWQYF. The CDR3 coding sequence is TGCAGCGTTGGGGGGACAGGGTGGCAGTATTTT.

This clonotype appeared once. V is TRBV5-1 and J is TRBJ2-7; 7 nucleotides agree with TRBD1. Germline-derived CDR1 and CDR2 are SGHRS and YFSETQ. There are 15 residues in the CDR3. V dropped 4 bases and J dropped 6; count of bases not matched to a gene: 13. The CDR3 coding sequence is TGCGCCAGCAGCCCACAGACAGGGATTGCTGGCGAGCAGTACTTC. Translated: CASSPQTGIAGEQYF. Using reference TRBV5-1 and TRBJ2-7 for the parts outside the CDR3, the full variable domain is KAGVTQTPRYLIKTRGQQVTLSCSPISGHRSVSWYQQTPGQGLQFLFEYFSETQRNKGNFPGRFSGRQFSNSRSEMNVSTLELGDSALYLCASSPQTGIAGEQYFGPGTRLTVT.

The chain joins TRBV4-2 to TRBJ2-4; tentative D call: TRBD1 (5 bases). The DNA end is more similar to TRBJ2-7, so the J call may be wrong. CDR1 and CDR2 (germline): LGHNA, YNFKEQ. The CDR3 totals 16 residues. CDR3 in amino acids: CASSLGVGKSSYEQYF. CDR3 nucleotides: TGTGCCAGCAGCCTAGGGGTAGGGAAAAGCTCCTACGAGCAGTACTTC.

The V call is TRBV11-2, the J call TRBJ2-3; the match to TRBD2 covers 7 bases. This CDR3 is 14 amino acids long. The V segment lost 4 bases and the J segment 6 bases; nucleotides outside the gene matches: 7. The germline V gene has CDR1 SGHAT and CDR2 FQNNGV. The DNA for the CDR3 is TGTGCCAGCAGCTCGGGACTACCTAGGGATACGCAGTATTTT. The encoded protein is CASSSGLPRDTQYF.

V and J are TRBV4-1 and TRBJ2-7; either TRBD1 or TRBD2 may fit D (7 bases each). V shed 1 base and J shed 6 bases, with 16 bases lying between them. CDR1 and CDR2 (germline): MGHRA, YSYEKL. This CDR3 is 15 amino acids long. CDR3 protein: CASSQVQGGISEQYF. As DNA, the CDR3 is TGCGCCAGCAGCCAAGTTCAGGGGGGGATTAGCGAGCAGTACTTC.

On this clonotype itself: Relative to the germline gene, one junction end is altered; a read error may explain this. The CDR3 protein is CASREYRGQYF. The CDR3 region has the DNA TGCGCCAGCAGGGAGTACAGGGGGCAGTACTTC. The chain is built from TRBV10-2 and TRBJ2-7; 7 positions match TRBD1. Germline assignment: CDR1 WSHSY and CDR2 SAAADI. The CDR3 runs to 11 residues.

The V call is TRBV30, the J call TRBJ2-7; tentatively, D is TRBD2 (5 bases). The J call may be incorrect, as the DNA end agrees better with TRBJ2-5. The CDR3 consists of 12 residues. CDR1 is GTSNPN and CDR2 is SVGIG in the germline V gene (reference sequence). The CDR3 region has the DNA TGTGCCTGGAGTCCTGACGAGGGGACCCAGTACTTC. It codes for CAWSPDEGTQYF.

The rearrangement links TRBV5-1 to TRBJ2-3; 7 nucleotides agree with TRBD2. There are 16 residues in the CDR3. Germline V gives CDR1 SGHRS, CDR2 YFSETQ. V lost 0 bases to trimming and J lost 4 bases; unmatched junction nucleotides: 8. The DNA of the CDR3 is TGCGCCAGCAGCTTGGCTCCTAGCGGAGCCGCAGATACGCAGTATTTT. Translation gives CASSLAPSGAADTQYF. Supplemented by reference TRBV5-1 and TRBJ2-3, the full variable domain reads KAGVTQTPRYLIKTRGQQVTLSCSPISGHRSVSWYQQTPGQGLQFLFEYFSETQRNKGNFPGRFSGRQFSNSRSEMNVSTLELGDSALYLCASSLAPSGAADTQYFGPGTRLTVL.

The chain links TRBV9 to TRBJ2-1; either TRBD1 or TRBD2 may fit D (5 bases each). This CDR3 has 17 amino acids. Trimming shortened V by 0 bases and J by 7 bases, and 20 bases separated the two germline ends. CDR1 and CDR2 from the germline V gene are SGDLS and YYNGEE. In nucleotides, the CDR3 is TGTGCCAGCAGCGTAGGCCCAAGAGGGGTGGAAGGAAATGAGCAGTTCTTC. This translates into CASSVGPRGVEGNEQFF.

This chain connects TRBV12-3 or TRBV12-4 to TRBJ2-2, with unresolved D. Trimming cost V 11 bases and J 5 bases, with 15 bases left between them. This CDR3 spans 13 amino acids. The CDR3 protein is CAGTTSPTGELFF. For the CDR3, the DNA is TGTGCCGGCACCACCTCCCCAACCGGGGAGCTGTTTTTT.

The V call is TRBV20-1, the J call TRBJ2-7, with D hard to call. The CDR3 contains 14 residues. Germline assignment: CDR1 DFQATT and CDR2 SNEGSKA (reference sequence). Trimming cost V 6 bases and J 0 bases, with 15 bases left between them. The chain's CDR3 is CSAHTGPFSYEQYF. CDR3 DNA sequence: TGCAGTGCCCATACCGGGCCGTTCTCCTACGAGCAGTACTTC.

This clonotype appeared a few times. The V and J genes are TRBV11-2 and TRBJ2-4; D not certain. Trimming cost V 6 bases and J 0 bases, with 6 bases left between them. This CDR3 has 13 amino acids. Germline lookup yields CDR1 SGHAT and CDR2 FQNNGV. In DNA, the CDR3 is TGTGCCAGCAGGGAGATAGCCAAAAACATTCAGTACTTC. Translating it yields CASREIAKNIQYF.

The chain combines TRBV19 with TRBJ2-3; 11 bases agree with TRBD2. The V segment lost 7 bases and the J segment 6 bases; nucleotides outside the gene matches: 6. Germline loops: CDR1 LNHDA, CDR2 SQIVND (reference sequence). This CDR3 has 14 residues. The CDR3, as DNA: TGTGCCAGTACTAGCGGGAGGTTACGCGATACGCAGTATTTT. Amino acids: CASTSGRLRDTQYF. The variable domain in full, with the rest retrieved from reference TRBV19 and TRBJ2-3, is DGGITQSPKYLFRKEGQNVTLSCEQNLNHDAMYWYRQDPGQGLRLIYYSQIVNDFQKGDIAEGYSVSREKKESFPLTVTSAQKNPTAFYLCASTSGRLRDTQYFGPGTRLTVL.

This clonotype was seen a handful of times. CDR3 DNA sequence: TGCAGTGCTAGAGAGGGGACGCCGAGCTCCTACGAGCAGTACTTC. Amino acid sequence: CSAREGTPSSYEQYF. The rearrangement joins TRBV20-1 to TRBJ2-7; D tentatively fits TRBD1 or TRBD2 (5 bases each). Trimming took off 0 bases at V and 0 bases at J, with 12 bases between the two ends. Germline CDR1 and CDR2: DFQATT and SNEGSKA (reference sequence). CDR3 length: 15 amino acids.

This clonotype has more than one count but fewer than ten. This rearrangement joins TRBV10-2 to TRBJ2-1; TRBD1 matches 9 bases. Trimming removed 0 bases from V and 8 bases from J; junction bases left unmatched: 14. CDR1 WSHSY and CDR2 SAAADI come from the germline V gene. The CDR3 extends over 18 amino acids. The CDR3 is CASSESISKGTGIHEQFF. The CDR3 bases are TGCGCCAGCAGTGAGTCGATCTCTAAGGGGACAGGGATACATGAGCAGTTCTTC.

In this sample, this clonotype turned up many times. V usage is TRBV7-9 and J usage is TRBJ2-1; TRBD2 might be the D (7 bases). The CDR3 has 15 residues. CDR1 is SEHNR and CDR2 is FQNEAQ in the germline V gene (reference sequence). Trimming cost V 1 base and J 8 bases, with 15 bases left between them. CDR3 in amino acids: CASSLGGRGEDEQFF. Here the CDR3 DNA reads TGTGCCAGCAGCTTAGGAGGGAGGGGGGAAGATGAGCAGTTCTTC.

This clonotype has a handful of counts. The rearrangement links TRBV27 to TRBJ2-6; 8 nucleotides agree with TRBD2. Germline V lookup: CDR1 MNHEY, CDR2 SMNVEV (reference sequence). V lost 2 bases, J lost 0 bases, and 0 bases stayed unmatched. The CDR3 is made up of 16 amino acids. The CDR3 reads CASSLLAGSGANVLTF. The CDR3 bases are TGTGCCAGCAGTTTACTAGCGGGCTCTGGGGCCAACGTCCTGACTTTC.

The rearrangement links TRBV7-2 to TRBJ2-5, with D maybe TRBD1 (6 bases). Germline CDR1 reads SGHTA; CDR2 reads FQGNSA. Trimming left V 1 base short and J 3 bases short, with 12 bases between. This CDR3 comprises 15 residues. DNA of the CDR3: TGTGCCAGCAGCTTAGTGGGACACTTTAAAGAGACCCAGTACTTC. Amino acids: CASSLVGHFKETQYF. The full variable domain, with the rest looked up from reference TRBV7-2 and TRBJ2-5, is GAGVSQSPSNKVTEKGKDVELRCDPISGHTALYWYRQSLGQGLEFLIYFQGNSAPDKSGLPSDRFSAERTGGSVSTLTIQRTQQEDSAVYLCASSLVGHFKETQYFGPGTRLLVL.

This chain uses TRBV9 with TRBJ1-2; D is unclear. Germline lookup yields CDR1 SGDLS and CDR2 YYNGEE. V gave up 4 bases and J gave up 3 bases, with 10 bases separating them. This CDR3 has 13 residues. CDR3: CASSFSDYYGYTF. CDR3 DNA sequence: TGTGCCAGCAGCTTCAGTGACTACTATGGCTACACCTTC.

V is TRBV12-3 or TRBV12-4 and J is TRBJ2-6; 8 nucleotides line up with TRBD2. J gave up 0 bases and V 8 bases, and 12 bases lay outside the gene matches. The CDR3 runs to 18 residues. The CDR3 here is CASSPSGPSNSGANVLTF. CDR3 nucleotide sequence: TGTGCCAGCTCCCCTAGCGGGCCGTCCAACTCTGGGGCCAACGTCCTGACTTTC.

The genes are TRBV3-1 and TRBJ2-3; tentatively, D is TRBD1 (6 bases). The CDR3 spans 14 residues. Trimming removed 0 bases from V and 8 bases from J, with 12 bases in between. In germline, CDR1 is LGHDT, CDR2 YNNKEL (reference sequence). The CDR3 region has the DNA TGTGCCAGCAGCCAAGAAGCCGCCAGGGGTACGCAGTATTTT. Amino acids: CASSQEAARGTQYF.

The CDR3 DNA is TGTGCCAGCAGCTGGCGGGGGGAACTAGCCAAAAACATTCAGTACTTC. Translation: CASSWRGELAKNIQYF. The V gene is TRBV7-2, the J gene TRBJ2-4, with 8 bases matching TRBD2. Trimming took 4 bases from V and 0 from J; bases not matched to a gene: 5. CDR1 and CDR2 (germline): SGHTA, FQGNSA. The CDR3 has 16 residues. The full variable domain, rest sourced from reference TRBV7-2 and TRBJ2-4, is GAGVSQSPSNKVTEKGKDVELRCDPISGHTALYWYRQSLGQGLEFLIYFQGNSAPDKSGLPSDRFSAERTGGSVSTLTIQRTQQEDSAVYLCASSWRGELAKNIQYFGAGTRLSVL.

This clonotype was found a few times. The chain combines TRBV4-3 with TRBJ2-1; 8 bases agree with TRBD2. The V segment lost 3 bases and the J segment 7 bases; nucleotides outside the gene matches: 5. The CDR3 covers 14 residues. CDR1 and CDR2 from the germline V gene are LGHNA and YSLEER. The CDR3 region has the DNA TGCGCCAGCAGCCACCCGGGACTAGGGAATGAGCAGTTCTTC. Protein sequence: CASSHPGLGNEQFF.